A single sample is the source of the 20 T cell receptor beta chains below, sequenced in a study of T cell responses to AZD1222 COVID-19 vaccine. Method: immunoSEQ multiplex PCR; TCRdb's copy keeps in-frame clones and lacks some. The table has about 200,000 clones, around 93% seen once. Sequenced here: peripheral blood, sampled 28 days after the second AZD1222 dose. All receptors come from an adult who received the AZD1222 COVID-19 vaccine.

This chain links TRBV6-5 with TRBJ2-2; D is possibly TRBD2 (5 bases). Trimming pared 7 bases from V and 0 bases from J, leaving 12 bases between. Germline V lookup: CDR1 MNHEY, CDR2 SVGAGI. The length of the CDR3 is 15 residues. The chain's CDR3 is CASKFPGTNTGELFF. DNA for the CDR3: TGTGCCAGCAAATTTCCGGGGACGAACACCGGGGAGCTGTTTTTT.

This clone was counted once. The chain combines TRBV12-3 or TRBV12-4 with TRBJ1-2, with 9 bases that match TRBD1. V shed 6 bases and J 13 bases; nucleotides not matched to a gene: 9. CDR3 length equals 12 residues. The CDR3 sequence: CASSANRGRPTF. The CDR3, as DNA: TGTGCCAGCAGCGCAAACAGGGGGCGTCCCACCTTC.

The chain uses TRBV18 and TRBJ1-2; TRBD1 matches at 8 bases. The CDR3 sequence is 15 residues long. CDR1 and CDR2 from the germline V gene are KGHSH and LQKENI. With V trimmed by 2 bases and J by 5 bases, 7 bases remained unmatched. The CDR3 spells CASSPGGQGYYGYTF. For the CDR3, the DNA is TGTGCCAGCTCACCAGGAGGACAGGGCTATTATGGCTACACCTTC.

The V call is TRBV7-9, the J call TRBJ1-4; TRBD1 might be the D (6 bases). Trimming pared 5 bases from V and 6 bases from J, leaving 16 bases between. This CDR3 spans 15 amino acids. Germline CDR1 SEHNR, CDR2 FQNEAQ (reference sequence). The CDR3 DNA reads TGTGCCAGCAGCCCGTCGACAGGACGATATGAAAAACTGTTTTTT. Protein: CASSPSTGRYEKLFF.

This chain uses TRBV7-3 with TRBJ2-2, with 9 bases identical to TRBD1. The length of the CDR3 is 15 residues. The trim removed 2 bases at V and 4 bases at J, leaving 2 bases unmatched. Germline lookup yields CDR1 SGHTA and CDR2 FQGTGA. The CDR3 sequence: CASSLGDRATGELFF. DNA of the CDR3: TGTGCCAGCAGCTTAGGGGACAGGGCCACCGGGGAGCTGTTTTTT.

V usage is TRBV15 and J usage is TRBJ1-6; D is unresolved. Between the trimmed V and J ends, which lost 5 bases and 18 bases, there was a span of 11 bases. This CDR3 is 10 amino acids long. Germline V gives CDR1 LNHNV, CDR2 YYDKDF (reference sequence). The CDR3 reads CATSSRVPHF. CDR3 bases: TGTGCCACCAGCTCCCGGGTCCCCCACTTT.

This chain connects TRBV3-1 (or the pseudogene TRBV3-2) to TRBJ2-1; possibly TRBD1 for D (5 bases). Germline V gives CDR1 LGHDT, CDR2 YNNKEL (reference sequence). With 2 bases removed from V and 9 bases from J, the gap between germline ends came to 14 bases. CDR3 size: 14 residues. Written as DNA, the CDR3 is TGTGCCAGCAGCCAATCGTTGCATAGGGGTGAGCAGTTCTTC. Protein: CASSQSLHRGEQFF.

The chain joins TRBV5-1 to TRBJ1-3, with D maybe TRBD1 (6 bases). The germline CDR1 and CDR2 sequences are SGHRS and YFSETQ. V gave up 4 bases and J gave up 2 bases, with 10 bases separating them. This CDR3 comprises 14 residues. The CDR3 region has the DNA TGCGCCAGCAGCCTACAGGGTACTGGAAACACCATATATTTT. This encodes CASSLQGTGNTIYF.

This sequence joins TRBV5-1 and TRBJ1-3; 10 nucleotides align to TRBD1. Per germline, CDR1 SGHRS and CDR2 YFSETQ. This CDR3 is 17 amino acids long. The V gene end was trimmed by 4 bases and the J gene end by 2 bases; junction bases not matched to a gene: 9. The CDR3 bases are TGCGCCAGCAGCCCGCTTAGGACAGGGGGAGCTGGAAACACCATATATTTT. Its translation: CASSPLRTGGAGNTIYF.

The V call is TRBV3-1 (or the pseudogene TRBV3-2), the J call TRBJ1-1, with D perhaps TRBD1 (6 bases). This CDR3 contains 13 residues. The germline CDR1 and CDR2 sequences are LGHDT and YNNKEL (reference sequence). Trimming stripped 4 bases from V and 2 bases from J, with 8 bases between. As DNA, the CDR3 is TGTGCCAGCAGCCGGGGACACAACACTGAAGCTTTCTTT. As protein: CASSRGHNTEAFF.

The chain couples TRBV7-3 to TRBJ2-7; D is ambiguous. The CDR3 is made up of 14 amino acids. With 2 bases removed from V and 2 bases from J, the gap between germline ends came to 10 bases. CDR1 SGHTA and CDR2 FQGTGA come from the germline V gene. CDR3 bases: TGTGCCAGCAGCTTAGAAGGACCGCCCTACGAGCAGTACTTC. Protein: CASSLEGPPYEQYF.

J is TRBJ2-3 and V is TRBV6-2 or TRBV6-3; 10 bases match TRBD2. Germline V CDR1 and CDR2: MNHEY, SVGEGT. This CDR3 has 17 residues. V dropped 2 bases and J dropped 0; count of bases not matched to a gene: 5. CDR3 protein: CASSYKRGGPSTDTQYF. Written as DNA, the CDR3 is TGTGCCAGCAGTTACAAGCGGGGGGGCCCTAGCACAGATACGCAGTATTTT.

The CDR3 loop reads CASSKVGAYEQYF. The CDR3 nucleotides are TGTGCCAGTAGTAAGGTGGGGGCATACGAGCAGTACTTC. The V and J genes are TRBV19 and TRBJ2-7; D perhaps matches TRBD1 (6 bases). The V gene lost 4 bases and the J gene lost 4 bases, with 11 bases spanning the gap. CDR3 length: 13 amino acids. Germline CDR1 LNHDA, CDR2 SQIVND (reference sequence).

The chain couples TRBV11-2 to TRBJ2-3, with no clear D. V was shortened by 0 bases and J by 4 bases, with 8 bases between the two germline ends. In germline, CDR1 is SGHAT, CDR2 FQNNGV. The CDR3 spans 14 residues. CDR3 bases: TGTGCCAGCAGCTTAGAGCGGTCGTCAGATACGCAGTATTTT. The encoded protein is CASSLERSSDTQYF.

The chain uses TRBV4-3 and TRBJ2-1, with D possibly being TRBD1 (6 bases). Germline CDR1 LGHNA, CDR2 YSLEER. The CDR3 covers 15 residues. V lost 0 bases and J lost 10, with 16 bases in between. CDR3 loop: CASSQDGGQGREQFF. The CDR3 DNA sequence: TGCGCCAGCAGCCAAGATGGAGGTCAGGGGCGGGAGCAGTTCTTC.

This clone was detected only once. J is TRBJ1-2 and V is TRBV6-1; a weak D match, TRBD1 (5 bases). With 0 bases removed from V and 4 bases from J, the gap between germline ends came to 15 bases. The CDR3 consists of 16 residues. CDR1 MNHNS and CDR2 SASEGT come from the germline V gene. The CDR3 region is CASSEALGASAYGYTF. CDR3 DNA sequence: TGTGCCAGCAGTGAAGCGCTCGGGGCTAGTGCCTATGGCTACACCTTC.

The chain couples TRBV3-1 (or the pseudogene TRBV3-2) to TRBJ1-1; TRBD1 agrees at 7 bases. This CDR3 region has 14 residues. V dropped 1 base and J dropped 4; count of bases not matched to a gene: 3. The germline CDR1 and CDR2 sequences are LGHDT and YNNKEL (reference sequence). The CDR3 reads CASSQVGTATEAFF. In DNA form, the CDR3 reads TGTGCCAGCAGCCAAGTTGGGACAGCCACTGAAGCTTTCTTT.

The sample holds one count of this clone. CDR3 sequence: CASSGRGLLMQFF. The CDR3 DNA reads as TGTGCCAGCAGCGGACGTGGTCTGCTGATGCAGTTCTTC. V usage is TRBV9 and J usage is TRBJ2-1; D is unresolved. Germline-derived CDR1 and CDR2 are SGDLS and YYNGEE. V shed 3 bases and J shed 12 bases, with 16 bases lying between them. CDR3 length equals 13 residues.

In DNA, the CDR3 is TGTGCCAGCAGGGACACCGTTAATTCACCCCTCCACTTT. Translation: CASRDTVNSPLHF. The rearrangement links TRBV12-3 or TRBV12-4 to TRBJ1-6; a possible D gene is TRBD1 (5 bases). Trimming removed 6 bases at V and 6 bases at J, with 9 bases between. The length of the CDR3 is 13 residues.

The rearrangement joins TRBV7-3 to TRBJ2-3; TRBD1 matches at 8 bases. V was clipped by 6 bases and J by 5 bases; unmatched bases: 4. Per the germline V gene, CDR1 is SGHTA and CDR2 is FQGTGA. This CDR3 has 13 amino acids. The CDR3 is CASSLTGVDTQYF. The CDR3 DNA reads TGTGCCAGCAGTTTGACAGGGGTAGATACGCAGTATTTT.